Here is one T cell receptor beta chain with its context. The antigen it recognizes is unknown. Qualities for individual bases were not recorded, and no much larger clone is one base off. In the prospective study, participants were 18 to 89 years old, resided in fewer than 25 geographic areas of the United States, and were enrolled through a virtual design. In the prospective study, participants were assigned to cohorts based on the clinical history participants reported in a screening survey and a study questionnaire. Exposed participants were defined as having been in contact with someone with a PCR-confirmed or clinician-diagnosed COVID-19 case within 2 weeks of study entry. In the prospective study, whole blood, serum and a nasopharyngeal or oropharyngeal swab were collected from each participant by mobile phlebotomists. Over an approximately 2-month period, participants in the prospective study had the option of providing additional blood draws and questionnaires. Before DNA extraction, blood samples from the prospective study were shipped at room temperature or frozen.

TCRbeta CDR3 regions were amplified from genomic DNA by means of the immunoSEQ Assay, a bias-controlled multiplex PCR. Turning to the authors' computational methods: The number of nucleated cells in each sample was estimated from the amplification of reference gene primers within the assay. To quantify the absolute abundance of each unique TCRbeta CDR3 rearrangement, sequence reads were collapsed and filtered. For each sample, productive Simpson clonality was calculated as the square root of Simpson's diversity index across productive rearrangements. TCRdb obtained this table from immuneACCESS and retained in-frame rearrangements with V and J assigned. These tables miss some clones; where compared with another copy, unresolved V genes account for less than half of the shortfall, and the remainder is unexplained. For V, J and clone size, that table is used; D and trimming come from the DNA. Present in this sample are hundreds of thousands of clones, more than 70% of which were seen just once. Clones ranked in the top ten supply 1.2% to 1.5% of the sample.

The V end loses 4 bases and the J end loses 0 bases, and a stretch of 12 bases separates them. The CDR3 spans 16 residues, from the cysteine through the phenylalanine. This entry keeps only the CDR3 DNA: 48 bases, framed from base 1. The germline V gene sets CDR1 to SNHLY and CDR2 to FYNNEI. This sample was taken from a study of blood T cell repertoires in COVID-19 (dated by TCRdb to the early 2020s). At the level of the whole study: Collaborator samples came from the United States, Italy and Spain and covered acute and convalescent phases of COVID-19. The repertoires were released in a freely available public database meant as a resource for research on the immune response to SARS-CoV-2. The prospective study material was composed of cDNA or gDNA derived from T cells, B-cell-depleted T cells, or PBMCs. Deeply sampled blood TCRbeta repertoires from subjects exposed to, actively infected with, or recovered from COVID-19 were included in the dataset. Nearly every sample came with metadata listing a de-identified subject ID, COVID-19 status, age in years and sex. Samples were obtained from the ongoing ImmuneRACE study (first 160 participants) and from over 1,000 subjects provided by 6 global collaborators. HLA class I and class II types, where available, came from metadata supplied by the sample provider rather than from assay-based typing. The paper's findings and limits, for the study overall: Clinical and demographic metadata were provided uncurated, with the amount varying by source and participant.

The sample taken for sequencing was PBMCs or T cells enriched from blood (not recorded which). This clonotype was obtained from a woman aged 18-30 years who had been exposed to COVID-19. The rearrangement combines TRBV2 with TRBJ1-4, and perhaps TRBD1 as D gene, on 5 matching bases. The CDR3 loop reads CASSGRGSATNEKLFF. The nucleotide sequence is TGTGCCAGCAGTGGGAGGGGTTCGGCAACTAATGAAAAACTGTTTTTT.